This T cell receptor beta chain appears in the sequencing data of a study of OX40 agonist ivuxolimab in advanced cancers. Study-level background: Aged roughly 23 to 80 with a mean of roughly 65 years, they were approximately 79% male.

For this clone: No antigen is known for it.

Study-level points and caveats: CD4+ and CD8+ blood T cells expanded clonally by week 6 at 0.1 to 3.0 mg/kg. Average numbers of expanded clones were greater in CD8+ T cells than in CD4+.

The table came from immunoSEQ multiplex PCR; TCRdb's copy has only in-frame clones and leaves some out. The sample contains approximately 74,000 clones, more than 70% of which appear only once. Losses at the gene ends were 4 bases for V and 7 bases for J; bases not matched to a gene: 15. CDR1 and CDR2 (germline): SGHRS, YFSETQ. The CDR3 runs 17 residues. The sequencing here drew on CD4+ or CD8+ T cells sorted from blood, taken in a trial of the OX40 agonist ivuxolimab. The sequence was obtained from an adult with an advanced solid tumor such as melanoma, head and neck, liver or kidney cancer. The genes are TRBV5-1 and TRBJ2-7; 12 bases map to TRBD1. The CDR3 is CASSPGTGGIRVGEQYF. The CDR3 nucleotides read TGCGCCAGCAGCCCCGGGACAGGGGGCATTCGCGTAGGTGAGCAGTACTTC.